What follows are 22 T cell receptor beta chains derived from one specimen sequenced in a study of blood T cell repertoires in COVID-19. Clones were sequenced by immunoSEQ multiplex PCR, and TCRdb holds only the in-frame ones, with some missing. The table records 200,000 to 250,000 clones, roughly 80% of them present only once. Sequenced sample: peripheral blood. The receptors here all came from a human donor in a cohort sampled during active COVID-19.

The rearrangement links TRBV18 to TRBJ1-5; TRBD1 is a possible D gene (5 bases). Germline V lookup: CDR1 KGHSH, CDR2 LQKENI. This CDR3 has 14 residues. Trimming took off 3 bases at V and 3 bases at J, with 9 bases between the two ends. CDR3 coding DNA: TGTGCCAGCTCACCCCCAGGGCCCAATCAGCCCCAGCATTTT. Its protein is CASSPPGPNQPQHF.

The chain links TRBV5-1 to TRBJ1-3; 10 bases map to TRBD1. V trimming: 5 bases; J trimming: 8 bases; junction bases outside the gene matches: 10. This CDR3 region has 15 residues. Germline CDR1 and CDR2: SGHRS and YFSETQ. The CDR3 DNA is TGCGCCAGCAGTCGTGCGGGACAGGGGCAGGACACCATATATTTT. It specifies CASSRAGQGQDTIYF. Full variable domain (remainder filled in from reference TRBV5-1 and TRBJ1-3): KAGVTQTPRYLIKTRGQQVTLSCSPISGHRSVSWYQQTPGQGLQFLFEYFSETQRNKGNFPGRFSGRQFSNSRSEMNVSTLELGDSALYLCASSRAGQGQDTIYFGEGSWLTVV.

The chain has TRBV4-2 and TRBJ2-1, with TRBD1 identical over 8 bases. The V and J ends lost 0 bases and 4 bases, in that order; junction bases with no gene match: 8. Germline CDR1 and CDR2: LGHNA and YNFKEQ. This CDR3 contains 17 residues. The chain's CDR3 is CASSQEETGGEYNEQFF. As DNA, the CDR3 is TGTGCCAGCAGCCAAGAGGAAACAGGGGGAGAATACAATGAGCAGTTCTTC.

This clone was observed a handful of times. Written as DNA, the CDR3 is TGTGCCAGCAGCATTCCGGGACTAGCGGGAGCCCATGAGCAGTTCTTC. Translation gives CASSIPGLAGAHEQFF. V is TRBV7-2 and J is TRBJ2-1; 14 bases map to TRBD2. V was clipped by 5 bases and J by 8 bases; unmatched bases: 8. The CDR3 spans 16 residues. Germline V gene lookup returns CDR1 SGHTA and CDR2 FQGNSA.

The chain carries TRBV19 and TRBJ1-6; TRBD1 matches at 10 bases. The V gene's germline CDR1 is LNHDA and CDR2 SQIVND (reference sequence). The CDR3 is made up of 15 amino acids. With 5 bases clipped from V and 10 bases from J, the junction kept 8 bases outside the gene matches. The CDR3, as DNA: TGTGCCAGTAGTGCCCGGGACAGGGGTGGCTCACCCCTCCACTTT. Translated, it gives CASSARDRGGSPLHF.

J is TRBJ2-7 and V is TRBV3-1 (or the pseudogene TRBV3-2); 7 bases align to TRBD2. The CDR3 extends over 15 amino acids. Per the germline V gene, CDR1 is LGHDT and CDR2 is YNNKEL (reference sequence). J was trimmed by 3 bases and V by 1 base; bases with no gene match: 6. DNA for the CDR3: TGTGCCAGCAGCCAAGGGACTAGAAGGGGCTACGAGCAGTACTTC. Translation: CASSQGTRRGYEQYF.

This chain connects TRBV18 to TRBJ1-1, with 8 bases aligning to TRBD1. CDR3 length equals 16 residues. The trim removed 3 bases at V and 6 bases at J, leaving 12 bases unmatched. Germline CDR1 is KGHSH and CDR2 is LQKENI. CDR3 sequence: CASSPLATGANAEAFF. CDR3 in DNA: TGTGCCAGCTCACCTTTAGCGACAGGGGCCAACGCTGAAGCTTTCTTT. Looking up the rest from reference TRBV18 and TRBJ1-1 gives the full variable domain: NAGVMQNPRHLVRRRGQEARLRCSPMKGHSHVYWYRQLPEEGLKFMVYLQKENIIDESGMPKERFSAEFPKEGPSILRIQQVVRGDSAAYFCASSPLATGANAEAFFGQGTRLTVV.

V and J are TRBV4-3 and TRBJ2-7, with 10 positions matching TRBD2. After removal of 4 bases from V and 2 bases from J, the junction contained 5 bases not matched to a gene. The CDR3 is made up of 15 amino acids. The germline CDR1 and CDR2 sequences are LGHNA and YSLEER. Here the CDR3 reads CASSPRTSGTYEQYF. Here the CDR3 DNA reads TGCGCCAGCAGCCCGAGGACTAGCGGAACCTACGAGCAGTACTTC.

This clone was seen just once. The V call is TRBV9, the J call TRBJ1-5; 9 bases are a match to TRBD1. Germline V lookup: CDR1 SGDLS, CDR2 YYNGEE. V dropped 4 bases and J dropped 1; count of bases not matched to a gene: 3. The length of the CDR3 is 15 residues. The CDR3 here is CASSQTGGSNQPQHF. As DNA, the CDR3 is TGTGCCAGCAGCCAGACAGGGGGGAGCAATCAGCCCCAGCATTTT. Filled out from reference TRBV9 and TRBJ1-5, the complete variable domain reads DSGVTQTPKHLITATGQRVTLRCSPRSGDLSVYWYQQSLDQGLQFLIQYYNGEERAKGNILERFSAQQFPDLHSELNLSSLELGDSALYFCASSQTGGSNQPQHFGDGTRLSIL.

The V gene is TRBV28, the J gene TRBJ2-7; a possible D gene is TRBD2 (5 bases). Deletions cut 6 bases from V and 3 bases from J, with 6 bases between. From germline, CDR1 is MDHEN and CDR2 SYDVKM. The CDR3 consists of 11 residues. This chain's CDR3 is CASRGSYEQYF. CDR3 sequence (DNA): TGTGCCAGCAGGGGGAGCTACGAGCAGTACTTC.

The chain uses TRBV9 and TRBJ2-2; D perhaps matches TRBD2 (5 bases). The CDR3 covers 16 residues. The V end was cut by 0 bases, the J end by 3 bases, with 12 bases between. Germline V gene sequence: CDR1 SGDLS, CDR2 YYNGEE. As DNA, the CDR3 is TGTGCCAGCAGCGTAGAGGCTAGCTTTTACACCGGGGAGCTGTTTTTT. Its translation is CASSVEASFYTGELFF.

This clone was counted only a few times. Other DNA variants within this sample encode the same CDR3. The chain uses TRBV27 and TRBJ2-7; TRBD1 agrees at 8 bases. The junction had 4 bases not matched to a gene; V was cut back by 2 bases and J by 4 bases. This CDR3 has 14 residues. Germline V lookup: CDR1 MNHEY, CDR2 SMNVEV (reference sequence). The CDR3 region is CASSLSRQGYEQYF. For the CDR3, the DNA is TGTGCCAGCAGTTTAAGCAGACAGGGGTACGAGCAGTACTTC.

The DNA of the CDR3 is TGTGCCACTACCGTGGCGGGAGGGTACAACGAGCAGTACTTC. It translates to CATTVAGGYNEQYF. The gene calls are TRBV5-4 and TRBJ2-7; the match to TRBD2 covers 9 bases. Germline CDR1 is SGHNT and CDR2 is YYREEE (reference sequence). J lost 5 bases, V lost 9 bases, and 12 bases had no gene match. The CDR3 runs to 14 residues. The full variable domain, completed using reference TRBV5-4 and TRBJ2-7, is ETGVTQSPTHLIKTRGQQVTLRCSSQSGHNTVSWYQQALGQGPQFIFQYYREEENGRGNFPPRFSGLQFPNYSSELNVNALELDDSALYLCATTVAGGYNEQYFGPGTRLTVT.

This clone has a single count. The chain joins TRBV7-9 to TRBJ2-1; weak D call: TRBD1 (5 bases). This CDR3 contains 16 residues. Germline lookup yields CDR1 SEHNR and CDR2 FQNEAQ (reference sequence). Trimming pared 5 bases from V and 6 bases from J, leaving 20 bases between. CDR3 DNA: TGTGCCAGCAGCCTTCTGTCTGAATTCAGGGCCAATGAGCAGTTCTTC. Residues: CASSLLSEFRANEQFF. The full variable domain, in which reference TRBV7-9 and TRBJ2-1 provide the parts outside the CDR3, is DTGVSQNPRHKITKRGQNVTFRCDPISEHNRLYWYRQTLGQGPEFLTYFQNEAQLEKSRLLSDRFSAERPKGSFSTLEIQRTEQGDSAMYLCASSLLSEFRANEQFFGPGTRLTVL.

This chain connects TRBV5-1 to TRBJ2-1; 13 bases are a match to TRBD2. The CDR3 contains 17 residues. Germline assignment: CDR1 SGHRS and CDR2 YFSETQ. V lost 4 bases to trimming and J lost 0 bases; unmatched junction nucleotides: 4. The CDR3, as DNA: TGCGCCAGCAGCAATGGACTAGCGGGGGTCTCCTACAATGAGCAGTTCTTC. This sequence encodes CASSNGLAGVSYNEQFF.

The chain combines TRBV7-9 with TRBJ1-1, with TRBD1 matching over 10 bases. There are 15 residues in the CDR3. J gave up 1 base and V 5 bases, and 4 bases lay outside the gene matches. Germline loops: CDR1 SEHNR, CDR2 FQNEAQ (reference sequence). The CDR3 region has the DNA TGTGCCAGCAGCGACCGGGACAGGGGGAACACTGAAGCTTTCTTT. As protein: CASSDRDRGNTEAFF.

The chain combines TRBV9 with TRBJ2-1; tentatively, D is TRBD2 (5 bases). This CDR3 has 13 residues. Germline V gene sequence: CDR1 SGDLS, CDR2 YYNGEE. V was clipped by 3 bases and J by 6 bases, with 10 bases between them. The CDR3 spells CASSGLAANEQFF. As DNA, the CDR3 is TGTGCCAGCAGCGGGCTAGCTGCCAATGAGCAGTTCTTC.

This chain links TRBV4-1 with TRBJ2-7; 9 nucleotides align to TRBD2. CDR1 is MGHRA, CDR2 YSYEKL, per germline. J lost 4 bases, V lost 2 bases, and 9 bases had no gene match. There are 16 residues in the CDR3. The CDR3 nucleotides are TGCGCCAGCAGCCAATCCGTAGCGGGAGTCAGTTACGAGCAGTACTTC. Residues: CASSQSVAGVSYEQYF.

This clone was observed a few times. A junction end diverges from the germline sequence, so it may reflect a read error. The chain joins TRBV28 to TRBJ2-7, with a tentative D call TRBD2 (5 bases). The CDR3 covers 13 residues. Per germline, CDR1 MDHEN and CDR2 SYDVKM. The CDR3 sequence is CASMDLKSYEQYF. The DNA for the CDR3 is TGTGCGAGCATGGACTTGAAATCCTACGAGCAGTACTTC.

The chain links TRBV5-4 to TRBJ2-4; D is possibly TRBD2 (5 bases). The CDR3 is 14 residues long. Trimming pared 1 base from V and 3 bases from J, leaving 8 bases between. Germline V CDR1 and CDR2: SGHNT, YYREEE (reference sequence). The DNA for the CDR3 is TGTGCCAGCAGCTTGACGGGGAACAAAAACATTCAGTACTTC. Amino acids: CASSLTGNKNIQYF.

This sequence joins TRBV27 and TRBJ2-1; 10 bases are shared with TRBD2. The J segment lost 14 bases and the V segment lost 0 bases, leaving 10 bases of the junction unmatched. The CDR3 has 15 amino acids. Germline CDR1 is MNHEY and CDR2 is SMNVEV (reference sequence). The CDR3 DNA sequence: TGTGCCAGCAGTTTATCGTTTGGGGGGCTAGCGGGAGAGTTCTTC. This gives the protein CASSLSFGGLAGEFF.

The chain employs TRBV14 and TRBJ1-1, with D tentatively TRBD1 (6 bases). The germline V and J ends were trimmed by 4 bases and 8 bases, with 20 bases remaining between them. Germline assignment: CDR1 SGHDN and CDR2 FVKESK. This CDR3 comprises 15 residues. DNA for the CDR3: TGTGCCAGCAGCCCCTTAAAGGCAGGGGCTGGGGAAGCTTTCTTT. It encodes CASSPLKAGAGEAFF.